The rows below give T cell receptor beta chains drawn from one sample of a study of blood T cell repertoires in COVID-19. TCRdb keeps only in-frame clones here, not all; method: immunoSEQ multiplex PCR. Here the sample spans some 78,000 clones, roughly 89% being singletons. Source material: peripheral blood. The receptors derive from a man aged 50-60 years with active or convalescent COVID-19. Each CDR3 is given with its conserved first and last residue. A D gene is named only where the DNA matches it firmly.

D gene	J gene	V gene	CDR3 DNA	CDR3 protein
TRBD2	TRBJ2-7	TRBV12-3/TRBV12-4	TGTGCCAGCAAGACTAGCTGGGAGAACGAGCAGTACTTC	CASKTSWENEQYF
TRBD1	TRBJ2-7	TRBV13	TGTGCCAGCAGCTGCCGGACAGGCTCCTACGAGCAGTACTTC	CASSCRTGSYEQYF
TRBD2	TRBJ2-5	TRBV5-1	TGCGCCAGCAGCGCTAGCGGGAGTCAGGAGACCCAGTACTTC	CASSASGSQETQYF
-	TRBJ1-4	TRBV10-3	TGTGCCGCCACACCGGGACACCAAGAAAAACTGTTTTTT	CAATPGHQEKLFF
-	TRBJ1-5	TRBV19	TGTGCCAGTAGTACTTTACAGGGAAATCAGCCCCAGCATTTT	CASSTLQGNQPQHF
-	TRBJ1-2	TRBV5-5	TGTGCCAGCAGCTTGGCGGACAGACCCAACTATGGCTACACCTTC	CASSLADRPNYGYTF
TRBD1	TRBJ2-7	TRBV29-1	TGCAGCGTTGTGTCCAGGGGGCCTAAGGGGGAGCAGTACTTC	CSVVSRGPKGEQYF
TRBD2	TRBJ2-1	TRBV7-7	TGTGCCAGCAGCCCCGGGCCGCGACTAGCGGGAGGAGAGCAGTTCTTC	CASSPGPRLAGGEQFF
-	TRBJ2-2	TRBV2	TGTGCCAGCAGTCCACTATCAACCGGAGAGCTGTTTTTT	CASSPLSTGELFF
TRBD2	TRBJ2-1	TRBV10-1	TGCGCCAGCAGCTATAGCGGGAACAATGAGCAGTTCTTC	CASSYSGNNEQFF
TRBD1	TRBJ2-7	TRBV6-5	TGTGCCAGCACGCGGACAGGGGGAATCTCCGAGCAGTACTTC	CASTRTGGISEQYF
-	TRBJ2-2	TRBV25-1	TGTGCCAGCAGCACAGACAGGAGTAACACCGGGGAGCTGTTTTTT	CASSTDRSNTGELFF
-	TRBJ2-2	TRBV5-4	TGTGCCAGCAGCTTGAATTCCAGGGTGGGCACCGGGGAGCTGTTTTTT	CASSLNSRVGTGELFF
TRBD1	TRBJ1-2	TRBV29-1	TGCAGCGTTGAACAAGGCCCATTCCGGGACAGACGAACCTTCAACTATGGCTACACCTTC	CSVEQGPFRDRRTFNYGYTF
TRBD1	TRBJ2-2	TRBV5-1	TGCGCCAGCAGCCCCGGACAGGGGGTTACCGGGGAGCTGTTTTTT	CASSPGQGVTGELFF
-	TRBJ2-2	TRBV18	TGTGCCAGCTCACCTACAGGGAATTTGGCCAGGGAGCTGTTTTTT	CASSPTGNLARELFF
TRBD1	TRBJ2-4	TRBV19	TGTGCCAGTTCCGGACAGGTTGCTCCCCAAAACATTCAGTACTTC	CASSGQVAPQNIQYF
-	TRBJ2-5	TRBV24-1	TGTGCCACCAGTGATTTTGGGCTCCCGACCCAGTACTTC	CATSDFGLPTQYF